Presented here are 23 T cell receptor beta chains from one specimen sequenced in a study of T cells in Graves' hyperthyroidism and ophthalmopathy (dated by TCRdb to between 2018 and 2021). The library was prepared using multiplex PCR. Sequencer: Illumina HiSeq 2000. TCR beta CDR3 regions were amplified from RNA transcripts. The TCR CDR3 was subjected to a first round of RT-PCR using the HTBI primer set and the Qiagen OneStep RT-PCR kit. Using fastp trimming at Q25 and MiXCR clonotype assembly, TCRdb reanalyzed the public sequencing data and kept in-frame beta chains. One record per CDR3 amino acid sequence lists the most common genes and DNA. In all, the sample holds around 420,000 distinct CDR3 sequences, and more than 15% of those were seen once. 13% to 15% of the sample is taken by the ten largest. Sequencing was done on a sample of blood. Every receptor here comes from a woman in her late teens or twenties with Graves' hyperthyroidism.

This clonotype came up a few times. The V and J genes are TRBV9 and TRBJ1-3, with TRBD1 as a possible D gene (5 bases). Germline V gene lookup returns CDR1 SGDLS and CDR2 YYNGEE. Trimming removed 3 bases at V and 4 bases at J, with 23 bases between. The CDR3 consists of 18 residues. The CDR3 reads CASSGLTVQGAPGNTIYF. CDR3 coding DNA: TGTGCCAGCAGCGGACTGACCGTCCAAGGGGCCCCAGGAAACACCATATATTTT. Full variable domain (remainder filled in from reference TRBV9 and TRBJ1-3): DSGVTQTPKHLITATGQRVTLRCSPRSGDLSVYWYQQSLDQGLQFLIQYYNGEERAKGNILERFSAQQFPDLHSELNLSSLELGDSALYFCASSGLTVQGAPGNTIYFGEGSWLTVV.

This clonotype appeared many times. The rearrangement uses TRBV2 and TRBJ2-5; a weak D match, TRBD2 (6 bases). Trimming left V 8 bases short and J 12 bases short, with 16 bases between. This CDR3 region has 11 residues. CDR1 is SNHLY and CDR2 is FYNNEI in the germline V gene. The CDR3 DNA sequence: TGTGCCAGCCGGGTCCGGAGGGACGAGTACTTC. This gives the protein CASRVRRDEYF.

In its sample, this clonotype was seen many times. The gene calls are TRBV20-1 and TRBJ1-1; no clear D. The CDR3 is 14 amino acids. Per the germline V gene, CDR1 is DFQATT and CDR2 is SNEGSKA (reference sequence). V shed 0 bases and J shed 1 base, with 9 bases lying between them. The CDR3, as DNA: TGCAGTGCTAGAGAGGCCCGGGGGAACACTGAAGCTTTCTTT. This gives the protein CSAREARGNTEAFF.

The chain is built from TRBV6-1 and TRBJ1-1, with D unresolved. The CDR3 spans 12 residues. The V gene's germline CDR1 is MNHNS and CDR2 SASEGT. V was shortened by 5 bases and J by 3 bases, with 7 bases between the two germline ends. Here the CDR3 reads CASSHIDTEAFF. The CDR3 region has the DNA TGTGCCAGCAGTCACATTGACACTGAAGCTTTCTTT.

At least ten counts were recorded for this clonotype. The J gene is TRBJ2-5, the V gene TRBV20-1; TRBD1 is a possible D gene (6 bases). Germline CDR1 and CDR2: DFQATT and SNEGSKA (reference sequence). Trimming took off 1 base at V and 2 bases at J, with 8 bases between the two ends. The CDR3 consists of 13 residues. The CDR3 nucleotides are TGCAGTGCTAGAGGGGACACGCAAGAGACCCAGTACTTC. Translating it yields CSARGDTQETQYF.

This clonotype was detected ten times or more. V gene TRBV20-1 combines with J gene TRBJ2-1; no definite D call. Germline CDR1 and CDR2: DFQATT and SNEGSKA (reference sequence). CDR3 length: 12 residues. V dropped 3 bases and J dropped 9 bases, with 12 bases sitting between them. The chain's CDR3 is CSASFFSGEQFF. Here the CDR3 DNA reads TGCAGTGCTAGCTTTTTTTCAGGTGAGCAGTTCTTC.

This chain links TRBV27 with TRBJ1-2, with D possibly matching TRBD1 (5 bases). V lost 9 bases, J lost 3 bases, and 11 bases lay in between. The CDR3 is 12 residues long. CDR1 MNHEY and CDR2 SMNVEV come from the germline V gene (reference sequence). The CDR3: CARGRDYYGYTF. Written as DNA, the CDR3 is TGTGCCAGGGGACGGGACTACTATGGCTACACCTTC.

The chain combines TRBV2 with TRBJ2-1; no clear D gene. The length of the CDR3 is 12 residues. V was clipped by 6 bases and J by 4 bases, with 7 bases between them. CDR1 is SNHLY and CDR2 is FYNNEI in the germline V gene. The CDR3 protein is CASSLIYNEQFF. CDR3 coding DNA: TGTGCCAGCAGCTTGATTTACAATGAGCAGTTCTTC.

This clonotype was seen many times. The V gene is TRBV9, the J gene TRBJ2-5, with TRBD2 identical over 8 bases. CDR3 length equals 17 residues. Germline CDR1 reads SGDLS; CDR2 reads YYNGEE. Unmatched junction bases numbered 9, after V lost 0 bases and J lost 2 bases. The CDR3 region is CASSVDITGGLQETQYF. The DNA for the CDR3 is TGTGCCAGCAGCGTAGATATTACGGGAGGGTTACAAGAGACCCAGTACTTC.

This clonotype was detected ten times or more. The chain uses TRBV3-1 and TRBJ2-2, with D possibly being TRBD2 (5 bases). Germline V gene data show CDR1 as LGHDT and CDR2 as YNNKEL (reference sequence). CDR3 length equals 11 residues. V lost 6 bases and J 6 bases, leaving 5 bases between the germline ends. The CDR3 DNA reads as TGTGCCAGCAGGCGGGCCGGGGAGCTGTTTTTT. This sequence encodes CASRRAGELFF.

The sample holds many counts of this clonotype. The genes are TRBV29-1 and TRBJ2-7; 7 nucleotides line up with TRBD2. The CDR3 loop spans 15 amino acids. Trimming removed 0 bases from V and 0 bases from J; junction bases left unmatched: 5. CDR1 and CDR2 (germline): SQVTM, ANQGSEA. The CDR3 spells CSVEEVGGSSYEQYF. The CDR3 nucleotides read TGCAGCGTTGAAGAGGTCGGCGGGAGCTCCTACGAGCAGTACTTC.

The rearrangement joins TRBV9 to TRBJ1-2, with TRBD1 matching over 10 bases. Germline V gene data show CDR1 as SGDLS and CDR2 as YYNGEE. CDR3 length: 15 amino acids. With 0 bases clipped from V and 7 bases from J, the junction kept 6 bases outside the gene matches. CDR3 sequence (DNA): TGTGCCAGCAGCGTAGACCCGACAGGGGGCTCTGGCTACACCTTC. Its protein product is CASSVDPTGGSGYTF. Full variable domain (remainder filled in from reference TRBV9 and TRBJ1-2): DSGVTQTPKHLITATGQRVTLRCSPRSGDLSVYWYQQSLDQGLQFLIQYYNGEERAKGNILERFSAQQFPDLHSELNLSSLELGDSALYFCASSVDPTGGSGYTFGSGTRLTVV.

This clonotype was picked up many times. The chain has TRBV18 and TRBJ1-4; D ambiguous. Germline assignment: CDR1 KGHSH and CDR2 LQKENI. This CDR3 is 16 amino acids long. The V end was cut by 1 base, the J end by 7 bases, with 16 bases between. The CDR3 region has the DNA TGTGCCAGCTCACCACGGTTAGAGGAAATGGGTGAAAAACTGTTTTTT. It is translated as CASSPRLEEMGEKLFF.

The chain links TRBV7-8 to TRBJ1-5; D gene ambiguous. CDR3 length equals 19 residues. Trimming took 6 bases from V and 0 from J, leaving 24 bases between them. CDR1 is SGHVS and CDR2 is FQNEAQ in the germline V gene. The CDR3 protein is CASRKGGYRSTYSNQPQHF. In DNA form, the CDR3 reads TGTGCCAGCAGAAAGGGAGGTTACCGATCTACTTATAGCAATCAGCCCCAGCATTTT.

This clonotype was detected ten times or more. This rearrangement joins TRBV7-6 to TRBJ2-1, with 15 bases aligning to TRBD2. V gave up 4 bases and J gave up 9 bases; unmatched junction bases: 7. The germline CDR1 and CDR2 sequences are SGHVS and FNYEAQ. The CDR3 has 16 amino acids. This CDR3 reads CASSSGTSGGRGEQFF. CDR3 nucleotide sequence: TGTGCCAGCAGCTCAGGGACTAGCGGGGGGCGGGGTGAGCAGTTCTTC.

This clonotype occurred many times. J is TRBJ1-4 and V is TRBV12-3 or TRBV12-4; 7 bases agree with TRBD1. The CDR3 is made up of 16 amino acids. Trimming took 3 bases from V and 5 from J; bases not matched to a gene: 9. The CDR3 loop reads CASSFVRTGKNEKLFF. The CDR3 DNA reads TGTGCCAGCAGTTTCGTCCGGACAGGCAAAAATGAAAAACTGTTTTTT.

This clonotype turned up a few times. This chain links TRBV12-3 or TRBV12-4 with TRBJ1-3, with unresolved D. There are 13 residues in the CDR3. V lost 7 bases and J lost 2, with 9 bases in between. The CDR3 is CASIPRAGNTIYF. The CDR3 DNA follows: TGTGCCAGCATTCCTCGGGCTGGAAACACCATATATTTT.

The J gene is TRBJ2-5, the V gene TRBV4-1, with TRBD1 as a possible D gene (5 bases). The length of the CDR3 is 17 residues. Germline-derived CDR1 and CDR2 are MGHRA and YSYEKL. V lost 1 base and J lost 1, with 16 bases in between. The CDR3, as DNA: TGCGCCAGCAGCCAAGTCCCGCCGACAGCTCTCCAAGAGACCCAGTACTTC. Residues: CASSQVPPTALQETQYF.

This chain links TRBV7-9 with TRBJ2-7, with 7 bases that match TRBD2. From germline, CDR1 is SEHNR and CDR2 FQNEAQ (reference sequence). V was pared by 5 bases and J by 2 bases, with 6 bases of the junction left unmatched. The CDR3 loop spans 14 amino acids. CDR3 residues: CASSPSGGTYEQYF. The CDR3 nucleotides are TGTGCCAGCAGCCCTTCGGGGGGAACCTACGAGCAGTACTTC.

This clonotype was recorded at least ten times. The chain uses TRBV28 and TRBJ2-7; D is uncertain. The CDR3 is 14 residues long. Trimming cost V 6 bases and J 1 base, with 13 bases left between them. Germline loops: CDR1 MDHEN, CDR2 SYDVKM. The CDR3 here is CASSILPQSYEQYF. In DNA form, the CDR3 reads TGTGCCAGCAGCATCCTACCTCAGTCCTACGAGCAGTACTTC.

The rearrangement joins TRBV14 to TRBJ2-7, with TRBD2 identical over 11 bases. The length of the CDR3 is 15 residues. V lost 3 bases to trimming and J lost 4 bases; unmatched junction nucleotides: 5. Germline assignment: CDR1 SGHDN and CDR2 FVKESK. CDR3 protein: CASSHVAGGLYEQYF. The CDR3 DNA sequence: TGTGCCAGCAGCCATGTAGCGGGAGGGCTTTACGAGCAGTACTTC.

The chain links TRBV25-1 to TRBJ2-3, with 7 positions matching TRBD2. V shed 4 bases, J shed 0 bases, and the junction held 7 bases outside the gene matches. Germline V gene lookup returns CDR1 MGHDK and CDR2 SYGVNS. The CDR3 has 16 residues. This CDR3 is CASSALLAVSTDTQYF. CDR3 in DNA: TGTGCCAGCAGTGCCCTTCTAGCGGTTAGCACAGATACGCAGTATTTT.

This clonotype was seen ten or more times. V usage is TRBV10-2 and J usage is TRBJ2-3, with TRBD2 identical over 12 bases. There are 18 residues in the CDR3. The J segment lost 5 bases and the V segment lost 4 bases, leaving 13 bases of the junction unmatched. Looked up from germline, CDR1 is WSHSY and CDR2 is SAAADI. CDR3 sequence: CASSGGLAGLIGVDTQYF. CDR3 in DNA: TGCGCCAGCAGTGGAGGACTAGCGGGGCTAATCGGAGTAGATACGCAGTATTTT.